A selection of T cell receptor beta chains follows, all from one sample in a study of OX40 agonist ivuxolimab in advanced cancers. Here immunoSEQ multiplex PCR was the method, and the copy in TCRdb shows in-frame clones only, minus some. The top ten hold 20% to 25% of the sample, which has 25,000 to 35,000 clones, about 88% seen once. The starting material was CD4+ or CD8+ T cells sorted from blood, obtained in a trial of the OX40 agonist ivuxolimab. The origin of the receptors is an adult with an advanced solid tumor such as melanoma, head and neck, liver or kidney cancer. The CDR3 runs from the conserved cysteine through the conserved F or W. D genes are given only for firm matches. Size is omitted from some rows. Given values are once, few, many or a class for expanded clones.

V gene: TRBV4-2
D gene: .
clone size: .
J gene: TRBJ2-5
CDR3 protein: CASSQVRGRAWETQYF
CDR3 DNA: TGTGCCAGCAGCCAAGTAAGGGGGAGGGCCTGGGAGACCCAGTACTTC

V gene: TRBV27
D gene: .
clone size: .
J gene: TRBJ2-7
CDR3 protein: CASAPPSGGRYEQYF
CDR3 DNA: TGTGCCAGCGCCCCCCCGTCCGGGGGTAGGTACGAGCAGTACTTC

V gene: TRBV7-2
D gene: .
clone size: .
J gene: TRBJ1-6
CDR3 protein: CASSLENSPLHF
CDR3 DNA: TGTGCCAGCAGCTTAGAGAATTCACCCCTCCACTTT

V gene: TRBV7-9
D gene: TRBD2
clone size: .
J gene: TRBJ2-3
CDR3 protein: CASSLGRYLAGGVDTQYF
CDR3 DNA: TGTGCCAGCAGCTTGGGACGGTACCTAGCGGGAGGTGTGGATACGCAGTATTTT

V gene: TRBV5-6
D gene: TRBD1
clone size: .
J gene: TRBJ2-5
CDR3 protein: CASSPTTGSGETQYF
CDR3 DNA: TGTGCCAGCAGCCCGACGACAGGGTCCGGGGAGACCCAGTACTTC

V gene: TRBV11-3
D gene: .
clone size: once
J gene: TRBJ2-2
CDR3 protein: CASSLEAGELFF
CDR3 DNA: TGTGCCAGCAGCCTCGAGGCCGGGGAGCTGTTTTTT

V gene: TRBV4-2
D gene: .
clone size: .
J gene: TRBJ1-5
CDR3 protein: CASSQGLPDQPQHF
CDR3 DNA: TGTGCCAGCAGCCAAGGACTTCCCGATCAGCCCCAGCATTTT

V gene: TRBV6-5
D gene: .
clone size: .
J gene: TRBJ1-2
CDR3 protein: CASSPWEGRGYTF
CDR3 DNA: TGTGCCAGCAGCCCCTGGGAGGGTCGGGGCTACACCTTC

V gene: TRBV19
D gene: .
clone size: once
J gene: TRBJ2-7
CDR3 protein: CASSHLGEQYF
CDR3 DNA: TGTGCCAGTAGCCACCTAGGGGAGCAGTACTTC

V gene: TRBV7-2
D gene: TRBD2
clone size: few
J gene: TRBJ2-3
CDR3 protein: CASSLGLGLAALLYF
CDR3 DNA: TGTGCCAGCAGCTTAGGATTGGGACTAGCGGCTCTACTATATTTT

V gene: TRBV7-3
D gene: TRBD2
clone size: many
J gene: TRBJ2-3
CDR3 protein: CASSPGTSGSDTQYF
CDR3 DNA: TGTGCCAGCAGCCCCGGGACTAGCGGGTCGGATACGCAGTATTTT

V gene: TRBV5-5
D gene: TRBD2
clone size: .
J gene: TRBJ2-7
CDR3 protein: CASSLGTSSYEQYF
CDR3 DNA: TGTGCCAGCAGCTTGGGGACTAGCTCCTACGAGCAGTACTTC

V gene: TRBV19
D gene: TRBD1
clone size: medium-sized
J gene: TRBJ2-7
CDR3 protein: CASSSGTGGYEQYF
CDR3 DNA: TGTGCCAGTAGTAGCGGGACAGGGGGCTACGAGCAGTACTTC

V gene: TRBV9
D gene: .
clone size: .
J gene: TRBJ2-1
CDR3 protein: CASSVVDSPGEQFF
CDR3 DNA: TGTGCCAGCAGCGTCGTGGACTCTCCGGGTGAGCAGTTCTTC

V gene: TRBV19
D gene: .
clone size: once
J gene: TRBJ1-1
CDR3 protein: CAAQGGLNEAFF
CDR3 DNA: TGTGCCGCCCAAGGGGGACTCAATGAAGCTTTCTTT

V gene: TRBV14
D gene: .
clone size: once
J gene: TRBJ2-1
CDR3 protein: CASSKEDAGTTYNEQFF
CDR3 DNA: TGTGCCAGCAGCAAAGAGGACGCGGGGACCACCTACAATGAGCAGTTCTTC

V gene: TRBV30
D gene: .
clone size: .
J gene: TRBJ2-1
CDR3 protein: CAWRQGGLEQFF
CDR3 DNA: TGTGCCTGGCGACAGGGAGGCTTGGAGCAGTTCTTC